This entry concerns a single TCR beta chain. What it binds is unknown. These data are taken from a study of blood T cells in healthy people across ages. Overall study context: Per every two T cells, about one barcoded beta molecule was captured by template switching.

V trimming: 7 bases; J trimming: 1 base; junction bases outside the gene matches: 11. The CDR3 length is 16 residues. The germline gives CDR1 SNHLY, CDR2 FYNNEI. Study-wide results and caveats: Strong correlation was found linking TCR beta diversity to naive T cell percentage. Underestimates were what the diversity estimates from one million T cells were considered to be.

Through a sample-barcoded 5' primer and a J-beta primer mix, a second PCR was run for roughly 7 to 11 cycles. Template switching added a 12-random-nucleotide identifier to every cDNA molecule. TCRdb independently ran MiXCR on the 5' RACE reads; one entry per CDR3 protein. The sample consists of about 780,000 distinct CDR3 sequences, around 50% of them appearing once. Sequencing was done on a sample of blood. The chain uses TRBV2 and TRBJ1-1, with TRBD1 matching over 8 bases. The sequence came from a man older than 75 in good health. The CDR3 DNA reads TGTGCCAGCACGAGAGGACAGGGCTATGCGAACACTGAAGCTTTCTTT. It encodes CASTRGQGYANTEAFF.